These T cell receptor beta chains were read from a single sample in a study of cytotoxic CD8 clonotypes in ibrutinib-treated CLL. Profiled with immunoSEQ multiplex PCR; TCRdb holds only in-frame clones, not every one. Here the sample spans under 150,000 clones, approximately 81% being singletons. The sample here was PBMCs, taken after 24 months of ibrutinib treatment. All receptors derive from a human donor with chronic lymphocytic leukemia. The CDR3 runs from the conserved cysteine through the conserved F or W. A D gene is named only where the DNA matches it firmly. Size is omitted from some rows. Given values are once, few, many or a class for expanded clones.

V gene	D gene	J gene	clone size	CDR3 protein	CDR3 DNA
TRBV28	.	TRBJ2-2	.	CASSLGGFDGELFF	TGTGCCAGCAGTTTAGGGGGATTTGACGGGGAGCTGTTTTTT
TRBV7-2	TRBD1	TRBJ1-5	once	CASSLGQGNQPQHF	TGTGCCAGCAGCCTCGGACAGGGGAATCAGCCCCAGCATTTT
TRBV25-1	TRBD1	TRBJ2-5	.	CASSESTGLQETQYF	TGTGCCAGCAGTGAATCGACAGGGCTCCAAGAGACCCAGTACTTC
TRBV28	.	TRBJ2-5	once	CASSLPGAGETQYF	TGTGCCAGCAGTTTGCCGGGGGCCGGGGAGACCCAGTACTTC
TRBV28	TRBD1	TRBJ2-1	.	CAIGQGYNEQFF	TGTGCCATCGGACAGGGGTACAATGAGCAGTTCTTC
TRBV27	TRBD1	TRBJ1-2	.	CASSFSTGGRYGYTF	TGTGCCAGCAGTTTCAGTACAGGGGGGCGTTATGGCTACACCTTC
TRBV2	TRBD2	TRBJ2-2	.	CASKLAGGPNGELFF	TGTGCCAGCAAACTAGCGGGGGGGCCCAACGGGGAGCTGTTTTTT
TRBV4-1	.	TRBJ1-2	.	CASSFSQVNYGYTF	TGCGCCAGCAGCTTTAGCCAGGTGAACTATGGCTACACCTTC
TRBV21-1	.	TRBJ1-1	.	CASRDREEVVAFF	TGTGCCAGCAGGGACAGGGAGGAGGTGGTGGCTTTCTTT
TRBV5-4	.	TRBJ1-2	.	CASSLGKLGADGYTF	TGTGCCAGCAGCTTGGGGAAACTGGGAGCGGATGGCTACACCTTC
TRBV25-1	.	TRBJ1-3	.	CASSDAGPTGNTIYF	TGTGCCAGCAGTGACGCTGGCCCTACTGGAAACACCATATATTTT
TRBV25-1	.	TRBJ2-2	.	CASSELRGRTGELFF	TGTGCCAGCAGTGAGCTCAGGGGGAGGACCGGGGAGCTGTTTTTT
TRBV6-4	TRBD1	TRBJ2-7	.	CASSGETGSEQYF	TGTGCCAGCAGTGGGGAGACAGGGTCCGAGCAGTACTTC
TRBV7-8	.	TRBJ2-3	.	CASSLVKSTDTQYF	TGTGCCAGCAGCCTCGTTAAGAGCACAGATACGCAGTATTTT
TRBV6-6	.	TRBJ1-4	.	CASRPRGWANEKLFF	TGTGCCAGCAGACCCAGGGGATGGGCTAATGAAAAACTGTTTTTT
TRBV11-2	TRBD2	TRBJ2-1	.	CASSLEASGGYNEQFF	TGTGCCAGCAGCTTAGAGGCTAGCGGGGGTTACAATGAGCAGTTCTTC
TRBV5-5	.	TRBJ1-4	.	CASSPTGGTTNEKLFF	TGTGCCAGCAGCCCGACGGGGGGTACAACTAATGAAAAACTGTTTTTT
TRBV6-5	.	TRBJ2-6	.	CASSYSGISGANVLTF	TGTGCCAGCAGTTATTCCGGGATCTCTGGGGCCAACGTCCTGACTTTC
TRBV30	.	TRBJ1-4	.	CAWSKGQPNEKLFF	TGTGCCTGGAGTAAAGGGCAGCCTAATGAAAAACTGTTTTTT
TRBV19	.	TRBJ1-2	few	CASRVGGRGYTF	TGTGCCAGTAGGGTCGGAGGGAGAGGCTACACCTTC
TRBV25-1	TRBD1	TRBJ2-3	.	CASSEGDSHSTDTQYF	TGTGCCAGCAGTGAAGGGGACAGCCATAGCACAGATACGCAGTATTTT
TRBV18	TRBD1	TRBJ1-2	few	CASSPVQGADGYTF	TGTGCCAGCTCACCCGTCCAGGGGGCAGATGGCTACACCTTC
TRBV6-6	.	TRBJ1-4	.	CASSYTRGEKLFF	TGTGCCAGCAGTTACACCAGGGGTGAAAAACTGTTTTTT
TRBV2	.	TRBJ2-6	.	CASRNRGVTGANVLTF	TGTGCCAGCAGGAATCGGGGAGTAACTGGGGCCAACGTCCTGACTTTC
TRBV4-1	.	TRBJ1-5	.	CASSLSRDQPQHF	TGCGCCAGCAGCCTTAGCCGGGATCAGCCCCAGCATTTT
TRBV7-2	TRBD1	TRBJ2-5	.	CASSTQTAGGRETQYF	TGTGCCAGCAGCACACAAACCGCAGGGGGCAGGGAGACCCAGTACTTC
TRBV13	.	TRBJ2-3	few	CASSPTPERGGPLDTQYF	TGTGCCAGCAGCCCTACCCCCGAGAGGGGGGGCCCCCTAGATACGCAGTATTTT
TRBV7-9	.	TRBJ1-1	.	CASSFRDIDTEAFF	TGTGCCAGCAGCTTCCGGGACATAGACACTGAAGCTTTCTTT
TRBV7-9	TRBD1	TRBJ1-2	.	CASSVGPGQGTFVTF	TGTGCCAGCAGCGTGGGTCCGGGACAGGGAACGTTTGTAACCTTC
TRBV10-2	.	TRBJ2-7	.	CASSESGVAYEQYF	TGCGCCAGCAGTGAGTCGGGAGTGGCGTACGAGCAGTACTTC
TRBV5-1	.	TRBJ2-3	.	CASSLDQGIGTDTQYF	TGCGCCAGCAGCTTAGATCAGGGTATCGGCACAGATACGCAGTATTTT
TRBV7-9	.	TRBJ2-7	.	CASSPVGPTYEQYF	TGTGCCAGCAGCCCCGTTGGCCCCACCTACGAGCAGTACTTC
TRBV7-2	TRBD2	TRBJ2-1	few	CASSLAPQLAGAGYEQFF	TGTGCCAGCAGCTTAGCCCCACAGCTAGCGGGGGCCGGGTATGAGCAGTTCTTC
TRBV2	.	TRBJ2-5	.	CASSEEMYQETQYF	TGTGCCAGCAGTGAAGAAATGTACCAAGAGACCCAGTACTTC
TRBV2	.	TRBJ1-6	few	CASSVLQGDNSPLHF	TGTGCCAGCAGTGTGCTCCAGGGAGATAATTCACCCCTCCACTTT
TRBV6-5	.	TRBJ1-2	many	CASSYRGVGYGYTF	TGTGCCAGCAGTTATCGGGGGGTGGGGTATGGCTACACCTTC
TRBV5-1	TRBD1	TRBJ1-4	once	CASSLAPQGGNEKLFF	TGCGCCAGCAGCTTGGCCCCACAGGGGGGTAATGAAAAACTGTTTTTT
TRBV5-6	TRBD1	TRBJ2-5	.	CASSKQGAVPRETQYF	TGTGCCAGCAGCAAACAGGGGGCGGTCCCCCGAGAGACCCAGTACTTC
TRBV27	.	TRBJ2-7	.	CASSLKGGQTLYEQYF	TGTGCCAGCAGTTTAAAGGGGGGACAGACCTTGTACGAGCAGTACTTC
TRBV27	TRBD1	TRBJ2-7	.	CASRRVPGQGKFFWYF	TGTGCCAGCAGGCGGGTACCGGGACAGGGAAAATTCTTCTGGTACTTC
TRBV23-1	TRBD2	TRBJ2-7	.	CASSQYRGGLDWYEQYF	TGCGCCAGCAGTCAATACCGGGGGGGGCTCGATTGGTACGAGCAGTACTTC
TRBV19	.	TRBJ2-7	.	CASSISPSYEQYF	TGTGCCAGTAGTATATCACCTTCCTACGAGCAGTACTTC
TRBV6-1	.	TRBJ2-7	.	CATSRGPSYEQYF	TGTGCCACCTCCCGGGGTCCCTCCTACGAGCAGTACTTC
TRBV2	TRBD1	TRBJ1-5	.	CASSPDRGSNQPQHF	TGTGCCAGCAGTCCCGACAGGGGTAGCAATCAGCCCCAGCATTTT
TRBV9	TRBD1	TRBJ2-1	.	CASSKTGVQVDEQFF	TGTGCCAGCAGCAAAACAGGGGTTCAGGTTGATGAGCAGTTCTTC
TRBV15	.	TRBJ2-1	.	CATSTKDGTLYNEQFF	TGTGCCACCAGCACTAAGGACGGGACGCTCTACAATGAGCAGTTCTTC
TRBV10-3	.	TRBJ1-2	few	CASSGDGYGYTF	TGTGCCAGCTCAGGGGATGGTTATGGCTACACCTTC
TRBV6-4	TRBD1	TRBJ1-2	.	CASSDLSRTGELGGYTF	TGTGCCAGCAGTGACTTAAGCCGGACAGGGGAACTAGGTGGCTACACCTTC
TRBV4-3	.	TRBJ2-3	.	CASSQDLKGDLHRTDTQYF	TGCGCCAGCAGCCAAGATTTAAAGGGGGACCTACACCGGACAGATACGCAGTATTTT
TRBV7-2	.	TRBJ1-1	.	CASSFTQARGEAFF	TGTGCCAGCAGCTTTACGCAGGCACGGGGTGAAGCTTTCTTT